These 27 T cell receptor beta chains originate from one sample sequenced in a study of cytomegalovirus exposure and HLA in healthy donors (dated by TCRdb to 2015 to 2018). Libraries were prepared through the immunoSEQ multiplex PCR assay. For the multiplex PCR, a mixture combining 60 forward primers for TCR Vbeta segments and 13 reverse primers for TCR Jbeta segments was used. TCRdb carries this immuneACCESS record with in-frame sequences only. Its versions omit some clonotypes, under half of them owing to an unresolved V gene in the studies checked, with the rest unexplained. Across this sample there are approximately 150,000 clones, with around 79% seen only once. The top ten clonotypes cover roughly 3.6% of the sample. Sequencing was carried out using PBMCs. These receptors were collected from a human donor in good health.

The gene calls are TRBV6-6 and TRBJ2-7; TRBD1 aligns across 8 bases. Germline loops: CDR1 MNHNY, CDR2 SVGAGI (reference sequence). The CDR3 spans 15 residues. V was pared by 0 bases and J by 5 bases, with 6 bases of the junction left unmatched. CDR3 nucleotide sequence: TGTGCCAGCAGTTACTCACGGGACAGGTCTCACGAGCAGTACTTC. It is translated as CASSYSRDRSHEQYF.

V is TRBV7-8 and J is TRBJ1-6; D may be TRBD1 (6 bases). The V and J ends lost 4 bases and 8 bases respectively, with 21 bases between them. Germline-derived CDR1 and CDR2 are SGHVS and FQNEAQ. The length of the CDR3 is 17 residues. CDR3: CASSSMVNRDVDSPLHF. Here the CDR3 DNA reads TGTGCCAGCAGCTCTATGGTCAACAGGGATGTCGATTCACCCCTCCACTTT.

The rearrangement links TRBV20-1 to TRBJ1-2; D might be TRBD1 (5 bases). Trimming pared 7 bases from V and 5 bases from J, leaving 11 bases between. The germline V gene has CDR1 DFQATT and CDR2 SNEGSKA (reference sequence). The CDR3 spans 11 residues. In DNA, the CDR3 is TGCAGTGGACAGTATGAATATGGCTACACCTTC. Amino acid sequence: CSGQYEYGYTF.

This clone was recorded once. The rearrangement joins TRBV5-1 to TRBJ1-5; possibly TRBD1 for D (6 bases). Per the germline V gene, CDR1 is SGHRS and CDR2 is YFSETQ. The length of the CDR3 is 17 residues. V was clipped by 5 bases and J by 6 bases, with 24 bases between them. CDR3 bases: TGCGCCAGCAGTTTCTCAACAGGGTCCCGGTTCACTCAGCCCCAGCATTTT. Its translation: CASSFSTGSRFTQPQHF.

The chain links TRBV6-5 to TRBJ2-7, with 7 bases lining up with TRBD1. The V segment lost 5 bases and the J segment 1 base; nucleotides outside the gene matches: 5. The germline gives CDR1 MNHEY, CDR2 SVGAGI. CDR3 length: 14 amino acids. The CDR3 DNA follows: TGTGCCAGCAGTAGGACAGGATGGTCCTACGAGCAGTACTTC. This codes for CASSRTGWSYEQYF.

This sequence joins TRBV4-3 and TRBJ2-3; a weak D match, TRBD1 (6 bases). CDR3 length equals 17 residues. CDR1 is LGHNA, CDR2 YSLEER, per germline. With 0 bases removed from V and 4 bases from J, the gap between germline ends came to 17 bases. The CDR3 reads CASSQDYGTGNPDTQYF. The CDR3 DNA sequence: TGCGCCAGCAGCCAAGACTACGGAACAGGGAACCCAGATACGCAGTATTTT.

In its sample, this clone was seen a few times. This chain connects TRBV27 to TRBJ1-5, with D perhaps TRBD1 (5 bases). Germline V gene data show CDR1 as MNHEY and CDR2 as SMNVEV (reference sequence). Deletions cut 3 bases from V and 3 bases from J, with 15 bases between. The CDR3 contains 16 residues. CDR3 in amino acids: CASSLRTPTTNQPQHF. As DNA, the CDR3 is TGTGCCAGCAGTTTGAGGACACCCACCACCAATCAGCCCCAGCATTTT.

The chain links TRBV4-1 to TRBJ2-1, with a weak D call TRBD2 (5 bases). This CDR3 comprises 17 residues. Germline values: CDR1 MGHRA, CDR2 YSYEKL. V lost 0 bases and J lost 3, with 15 bases in between. The CDR3 protein is CASSQDSAEIHYNEQFF. In nucleotides, the CDR3 is TGCGCCAGCAGCCAAGATAGCGCGGAGATACACTACAATGAGCAGTTCTTC.

The chain combines TRBV19 with TRBJ1-6, with D uncertain. This CDR3 is built from 13 residues. Germline lookup yields CDR1 LNHDA and CDR2 SQIVND (reference sequence). Trimming removed 9 bases from V and 0 bases from J, with 6 bases in between. The CDR3 nucleotides are TGTGCCAGCCACAGCTCCTATAATTCACCCCTCCACTTT. Translated, it gives CASHSSYNSPLHF.

The chain couples TRBV6-6 to TRBJ2-7; 8 bases align to TRBD2. This CDR3 contains 15 residues. Germline assignment: CDR1 MNHNY and CDR2 SVGAGI (reference sequence). J lost 7 bases, V lost 7 bases, and 15 bases had no gene match. CDR3 sequence reads: CASTFSSGSHGEQYF. The CDR3, as DNA: TGTGCCAGCACTTTTTCGAGCGGGAGTCACGGGGAGCAGTACTTC.

The chain uses TRBV7-3 and TRBJ2-5; 8 bases align to TRBD2. The V segment lost 4 bases and the J segment 5 bases; nucleotides outside the gene matches: 6. The CDR3 runs 14 residues. Germline V gene lookup returns CDR1 SGHTA and CDR2 FQGTGA. Written as DNA, the CDR3 is TGTGCCAGCAGCTCCGGACTAGCCGGTGAGACCCAGTACTTC. It specifies CASSSGLAGETQYF. The whole variable domain, filled in from reference TRBV7-3 and TRBJ2-5, reads GAGVSQTPSNKVTEKGKYVELRCDPISGHTALYWYRQSLGQGPEFLIYFQGTGAADDSGLPNDRFFAVRPEGSVSTLKIQRTERGDSAVYLCASSSGLAGETQYFGPGTRLLVL.

V usage is TRBV19 and J usage is TRBJ2-3; 8 nucleotides align to TRBD2. The V gene end was trimmed by 4 bases and the J gene end by 4 bases; junction bases not matched to a gene: 4. CDR1 LNHDA and CDR2 SQIVND come from the germline V gene (reference sequence). This CDR3 has 14 residues. The CDR3 sequence is CASSTTSDADTQYF. The CDR3 region has the DNA TGTGCCAGTAGTACGACTAGCGATGCAGATACGCAGTATTTT.

The sample holds a few counts of this clone. The V gene is TRBV19, the J gene TRBJ1-6; 9 bases align to TRBD1. This CDR3 contains 16 residues. After removal of 3 bases from V and 4 bases from J, the junction contained 4 bases not matched to a gene. Germline loops: CDR1 LNHDA, CDR2 SQIVND (reference sequence). The CDR3 DNA reads TGTGCCAGTAGTATTCTCGGGACAGGGTATAATTCACCCCTCCACTTT. This codes for CASSILGTGYNSPLHF.

V usage is TRBV19 and J usage is TRBJ1-4; TRBD1 agrees at 8 bases. This CDR3 contains 16 residues. CDR1 is LNHDA, CDR2 SQIVND, per germline (reference sequence). The V segment lost 3 bases and the J segment 7 bases; nucleotides outside the gene matches: 10. CDR3 DNA sequence: TGTGCCAGTAGTATCGGCGGACAGGGATGGTTTGAAAAACTGTTTTTT. Encoded protein: CASSIGGQGWFEKLFF. The entire variable domain, with the rest obtained from reference TRBV19 and TRBJ1-4, is as follows: DGGITQSPKYLFRKEGQNVTLSCEQNLNHDAMYWYRQDPGQGLRLIYYSQIVNDFQKGDIAEGYSVSREKKESFPLTVTSAQKNPTAFYLCASSIGGQGWFEKLFFGSGTQLSVL.

J is TRBJ2-3 and V is TRBV4-2; 10 nucleotides agree with TRBD2. V shed 0 bases, J shed 2 bases, and the junction held 5 bases outside the gene matches. This CDR3 contains 17 residues. The V gene's germline CDR1 is LGHNA and CDR2 YNFKEQ. As DNA, the CDR3 is TGTGCCAGCAGCCAAGACAGCACTAGCGGGGTCACAGATACGCAGTATTTT. The encoded protein is CASSQDSTSGVTDTQYF.

The chain employs TRBV4-3 and TRBJ2-3, with 11 bases matching TRBD2. V lost 4 bases and J lost 2; bases outside the gene matches: 5. CDR1 is LGHNA, CDR2 YSLEER, per germline. The CDR3 loop spans 16 amino acids. The CDR3 sequence is CASSLSGLADTDTQYF. CDR3 in DNA: TGCGCCAGCAGCCTATCGGGACTAGCGGACACAGATACGCAGTATTTT.

The J gene is TRBJ1-1, the V gene TRBV6-1; 7 bases are shared with TRBD1. Trimming removed 5 bases from V and 3 bases from J; junction bases left unmatched: 6. The CDR3 is 14 amino acids. Germline V gene data show CDR1 as MNHNS and CDR2 as SASEGT. CDR3 nucleotides: TGTGCCAGCAGTTATGGAGGACAGGACACTGAAGCTTTCTTT. Protein: CASSYGGQDTEAFF.

The chain carries TRBV27 and TRBJ2-5, with 11 bases aligning to TRBD2. The CDR3 loop spans 17 amino acids. Germline assignment: CDR1 MNHEY and CDR2 SMNVEV (reference sequence). With V trimmed by 4 bases and J by 2 bases, 9 bases remained unmatched. The CDR3 region is CASSSRLAGKLQETQYF. The DNA of the CDR3 is TGTGCCAGCAGTTCAAGACTAGCGGGAAAGCTTCAAGAGACCCAGTACTTC.

This clone was seen only a few times. V is TRBV19 and J is TRBJ1-5; 7 bases are a match to TRBD1. Germline V gene lookup returns CDR1 LNHDA and CDR2 SQIVND (reference sequence). The CDR3 has 15 residues. With 5 bases clipped from V and 7 bases from J, the junction kept 11 bases outside the gene matches. CDR3 coding DNA: TGTGCCAGTAGTGTAATTGGGACAGACCTACAGCCCCAGCATTTT. It encodes CASSVIGTDLQPQHF.

There are a few counts of this clone. The chain joins TRBV20-1 to TRBJ1-1; D unclear. The CDR3 is 10 amino acids. Trimming removed 6 bases from V and 6 bases from J, with 8 bases in between. The germline gives CDR1 DFQATT, CDR2 SNEGSKA (reference sequence). The CDR3 spells CSASSPEAFF. The CDR3 DNA reads as TGCAGTGCCTCTTCCCCTGAAGCTTTCTTT.

The chain has TRBV19 and TRBJ1-2; D may be TRBD1 (5 bases). V was clipped by 6 bases and J by 7 bases, with 9 bases between them. Germline values: CDR1 LNHDA, CDR2 SQIVND (reference sequence). The CDR3 extends over 11 amino acids. CDR3 sequence reads: CASRGGAGYTF. CDR3 bases: TGTGCCAGTAGAGGAGGGGCTGGCTACACCTTC.

The chain employs TRBV6-5 and TRBJ2-1; the D gene is possibly TRBD2 (6 bases). CDR1 and CDR2 (germline): MNHEY, SVGAGI. The V gene lost 5 bases and the J gene lost 7 bases, with 15 bases spanning the gap. The CDR3 runs to 14 residues. The CDR3 DNA sequence: TGTGCCAGCAGTAACCTGAGGAGGGTAAATGAGCAGTTCTTC. Its protein is CASSNLRRVNEQFF.

The rearrangement joins TRBV2 to TRBJ2-5, with 10 bases that match TRBD1. The V and J ends lost 5 bases and 1 base, in that order; junction bases with no gene match: 1. Germline V gene sequence: CDR1 SNHLY, CDR2 FYNNEI. This CDR3 spans 14 amino acids. CDR3 region: CASSWTGGQETQYF. In DNA form, the CDR3 reads TGTGCCAGCAGTTGGACAGGGGGCCAAGAGACCCAGTACTTC. The full variable domain, completed using reference TRBV2 and TRBJ2-5, is EPEVTQTPSHQVTQMGQEVILRCVPISNHLYFYWYRQILGQKVEFLVSFYNNEISEKSEIFDDQFSVERPDGSNFTLKIRSTKLEDSAMYFCASSWTGGQETQYFGPGTRLLVL.

The V gene is TRBV7-9, the J gene TRBJ1-5, with 10 bases matching TRBD1. Trimming removed 5 bases from V and 7 bases from J; junction bases left unmatched: 8. The CDR3 is made up of 15 amino acids. The V gene's germline CDR1 is SEHNR and CDR2 FQNEAQ (reference sequence). The CDR3 sequence: CASSPGQGVEQPQHF. For the CDR3, the DNA is TGTGCCAGCAGCCCCGGACAGGGGGTTGAACAGCCCCAGCATTTT.

The table lists this clone with a count of one. The chain couples TRBV11-1 to TRBJ2-7, with TRBD2 matching over 10 bases. The junction had 11 bases not matched to a gene; V was cut back by 3 bases and J by 6 bases. The germline V gene encodes CDR1 SGHAT and CDR2 FQDESV (reference sequence). The CDR3 contains 16 residues. CDR3 residues: CASSFPSGGGAGEQYF. The CDR3 bases are TGTGCCAGCAGCTTCCCCAGCGGGGGGGGCGCGGGCGAGCAGTACTTC.

The chain has TRBV6-5 and TRBJ2-7; unclear D gene. The germline CDR1 and CDR2 sequences are MNHEY and SVGAGI. Trimming cost V 0 bases and J 3 bases, with 6 bases left between them. This CDR3 contains 13 residues. This CDR3 is CASSYSLSYEQYF. The DNA for the CDR3 is TGTGCCAGCAGTTACTCTCTTAGCTACGAGCAGTACTTC.

V gene TRBV15 combines with J gene TRBJ2-4; D is unresolved. In germline, CDR1 is LNHNV, CDR2 YYDKDF (reference sequence). This CDR3 region has 19 residues. V gave up 0 bases and J gave up 0 bases, with 18 bases separating them. In DNA form, the CDR3 reads TGTGCCACCAGCAGAGATTTGGGCAGATTTATCCTAGCCAAAAACATTCAGTACTTC. It encodes CATSRDLGRFILAKNIQYF. Combining the CDR3 with reference TRBV15 and TRBJ2-4 gives the whole variable domain DAMVIQNPRYQVTQFGKPVTLSCSQTLNHNVMYWYQQKSSQAPKLLFHYYDKDFNNEADTPDNFQSRRPNTSFCFLDIRSPGLGDTAMYLCATSRDLGRFILAKNIQYFGAGTRLSVL.